The entry that follows covers one T cell receptor beta chain sequence. What it recognizes is unknown. Sequencing was performed with immunoSEQ multiplex PCR; in TCRdb, only in-frame clones are kept and a portion is missing. The data hold tens of thousands of clones, with roughly nine tenths observed a single time. This sample is part of a study of T cells in localized non-small cell lung cancer. Study conclusions and caveats: There were a median around 57 of the top 100 tumor clones appearing in adjacent lung. The tumor had only one region sequenced, so heterogeneity remains possible. Uninvolved adjacent lung had the highest recorded T cell clonality, with tumor below it.

This clonotype was sampled from a male donor at least 60 years old with stage I lung adenocarcinoma. The source was peripheral blood, collected before any cancer treatment.

CDR3 protein: CASSLLGNQPQHF. CDR3 in DNA: TGTGCCAGCAGCTTACTAGGAAATCAGCCCCAGCATTTT. The chain links TRBV11-2 to TRBJ1-5; D gene unclear. CDR1 is SGHAT, CDR2 FQNNGV, per germline. The CDR3 extends over 13 amino acids. V was cut by 2 bases and J by 4 bases, with 6 bases left in between.